Following are 25 T cell receptor beta chains from one sample sequenced in a study of shared clonotypes between healthy human individuals. TCRdb's copy holds only in-frame clones and misses some; the assay was immunoSEQ multiplex PCR. The table lists about 2.5 million clones, under 95% of them singletons. The specimen was naive CD4+ T cells from PBMCs. Subset specified: CD45RA+ positively selected. These receptors came from a man in his late teens or twenties in good health. Some clones in this sample may be carry-over from other donors' samples.

J is TRBJ2-7 and V is TRBV4-3, with 7 bases matching TRBD2. The CDR3 spans 16 residues. Germline V lookup: CDR1 LGHNA, CDR2 YSLEER. V was clipped by 1 base and J by 2 bases; unmatched bases: 8. CDR3: CASSQVSGEGTYEQYF. The CDR3 region has the DNA TGCGCCAGCAGCCAAGTAAGCGGGGAAGGTACCTACGAGCAGTACTTC.

With respect to this clone: A read error may produce the germline difference seen at one junction end. The chain links TRBV29-1 to TRBJ2-1, with D tentatively TRBD1 (6 bases). CDR1 is SQVTM, CDR2 ANQGSEA, per germline. This CDR3 spans 14 amino acids. The CDR3 is CSVEGGRTDKEQFF. The DNA of the CDR3 is TGCAGCGTTGAAGGGGGGCGAACTGACAAGGAGCAGTTCTTC.

The chain carries TRBV13 and TRBJ1-2, with 8 bases matching TRBD1. There are 16 residues in the CDR3. Germline CDR1 is PRHDT and CDR2 is FYEKMQ (reference sequence). With V trimmed by 4 bases and J by 2 bases, 9 bases remained unmatched. The CDR3 spells CASSSSRGRDNYGYTF. CDR3 DNA: TGTGCCAGCAGCTCGTCCAGGGGGCGTGACAACTATGGCTACACCTTC.

The V call is TRBV30, the J call TRBJ2-5, with D hard to call. V lost 1 base, J lost 1 base, and 4 bases lay in between. The germline V gene encodes CDR1 GTSNPN and CDR2 SVGIG (reference sequence). There are 12 residues in the CDR3. Here the CDR3 DNA reads TGTGCCTGGAGTGCGTTCCAAGAGACCCAGTACTTC. Translated, it gives CAWSAFQETQYF.

Regarding this clone: An end of the junction differs from the germline gene, which may be a read error. This sequence joins TRBV2 and TRBJ2-7; TRBD1 agrees at 12 bases. The CDR3 sequence is 15 residues long. Per germline, CDR1 SNHLY and CDR2 FYNNEI. The CDR3 spells CASRPGTGGSHEQYF. The CDR3, as DNA: TGTGCCAGCAGACCCGGGACAGGGGGCTCCCACGAGCAGTACTTC.

The chain employs TRBV21-1 and TRBJ1-1; the table gives TRBD1 as D, unverified against the DNA. TRBV21-1 is a recognized pseudogene. This CDR3 has 14 amino acids. The CDR3 here is CASSKTGIRTEAFF. CDR3 DNA sequence: TGTGCCAGCAGCAAAACAGGGATCCGCACTGAAGCTTTCTTT.

The J gene is TRBJ2-7, the V gene TRBV7-9; D is undetermined. CDR3 length: 13 residues. V was pared by 5 bases and J by 7 bases, with 15 bases between. Germline V gene lookup returns CDR1 SEHNR and CDR2 FQNEAQ (reference sequence). The CDR3 DNA reads TGTGCCAGCAGCAGACCCCCAGTCTGGGAGCAGTACTTC. It encodes CASSRPPVWEQYF.

V and J are TRBV11-3 and TRBJ2-1, with TRBD2 as a possible D gene (5 bases). Germline V lookup: CDR1 SGHNT, CDR2 YENEEA. The length of the CDR3 is 17 residues. Between the trimmed V and J ends, which lost 4 bases and 4 bases, there was a span of 20 bases. CDR3 sequence: CASSSTGSVGVYNEQFF. The CDR3 DNA reads TGTGCCAGCAGCTCAACGGGGTCGGTCGGGGTATACAATGAGCAGTTCTTC.

This chain links TRBV10-3 with TRBJ2-1; D may be TRBD1 or TRBD2 (6 bases each). The CDR3 runs 16 residues. Trimming removed 0 bases at V and 0 bases at J, with 9 bases between. CDR1 ENHRY and CDR2 SYGVKD come from the germline V gene. This chain's CDR3 is CAISESGGGSYNEQFF. CDR3 DNA: TGTGCCATCAGTGAGTCCGGAGGGGGCTCCTACAATGAGCAGTTCTTC.

The V and J genes are TRBV19 and TRBJ2-1; D is perhaps TRBD2 (5 bases). Trimming stripped 8 bases from V and 6 bases from J, with 11 bases between. Germline lookup yields CDR1 LNHDA and CDR2 SQIVND (reference sequence). The CDR3 runs 12 residues. CDR3 coding DNA: TGTGCCAGTCGAACTAGTGCCAATGAGCAGTTCTTC. Its protein product is CASRTSANEQFF.

This clone was counted a single time. The chain combines TRBV7-8 with TRBJ1-5; possibly TRBD1 for D (5 bases). The CDR3 length is 15 residues. The germline V gene has CDR1 SGHVS and CDR2 FQNEAQ. V was clipped by 0 bases and J by 15 bases, with 21 bases between them. The CDR3 DNA reads as TGTGCCAGCAGCTTAGCCCCGGGGCCGGCAATTTTCACGCATTTT. It codes for CASSLAPGPAIFTHF. Full variable domain (missing parts from reference TRBV7-8 and TRBJ1-5): GAGVSQSPRYKVAKRGQDVALRCDPISGHVSLFWYQQALGQGPEFLTYFQNEAQLDKSGLPSDRFFAERPEGSVSTLKIQRTQQEDSAVYLCASSLAPGPAIFTHFGDGTRLSIL.

This clone was detected only once. The rearrangement joins TRBV9 to TRBJ2-1; 12 bases map to TRBD2. There are 16 residues in the CDR3. Germline trimming cut 5 bases from V and 8 bases from J; bases unmatched to any gene: 11. Germline CDR1 and CDR2: SGDLS and YYNGEE. The CDR3 DNA is TGTGCCAGCAGTAGAGCCGGGACTAGCGGGTCCGATGAGCAGTTCTTC. Amino acid sequence: CASSRAGTSGSDEQFF.

Regarding this clone: This specimen includes other DNA sequences encoding the same CDR3. The J gene is TRBJ2-7, the V gene TRBV15; possibly TRBD1 or TRBD2 for D (5 bases each). Trimming left V 6 bases short and J 2 bases short, with 8 bases between. The CDR3 consists of 12 residues. The V gene's germline CDR1 is LNHNV and CDR2 YYDKDF (reference sequence). As DNA, the CDR3 is TGTGCCACCAGTCGGGGACCCTACGAGCAGTACTTC. This encodes CATSRGPYEQYF. Using reference TRBV15 and TRBJ2-7 for the parts outside the CDR3, the full variable domain is DAMVIQNPRYQVTQFGKPVTLSCSQTLNHNVMYWYQQKSSQAPKLLFHYYDKDFNNEADTPDNFQSRRPNTSFCFLDIRSPGLGDTAMYLCATSRGPYEQYFGPGTRLTVT.

The chain combines TRBV12-5 with TRBJ1-2; D is undetermined. Germline CDR1 reads LGHNT; CDR2 reads FRNRAP. The CDR3 loop spans 17 amino acids. V shed 1 base and J shed 6 bases, with 21 bases lying between them. CDR3 protein: CASGLGPGVGILDGYTF. CDR3 DNA: TGTGCTAGTGGTTTGGGCCCCGGGGTGGGAATTTTGGATGGCTACACCTTC.

The rearrangement uses TRBV27 and TRBJ2-2; the D gene is possibly TRBD1 (6 bases). Trimming took 1 base from V and 3 from J, leaving 9 bases between them. The CDR3 runs 15 residues. Germline V gene lookup returns CDR1 MNHEY and CDR2 SMNVEV (reference sequence). The CDR3 region has the DNA TGTGCCAGCAGTTTATACAGGGTGGACACCGGGGAGCTGTTTTTT. Translation gives CASSLYRVDTGELFF.

Details on this clone: Other DNA sequences in this specimen translate into the identical CDR3. J is TRBJ2-7 and V is TRBV6-6; TRBD1 might be the D (5 bases). Germline CDR1 MNHNY, CDR2 SVGAGI (reference sequence). The CDR3 extends over 14 amino acids. V was clipped by 0 bases and J by 3 bases, with 9 bases between them. The CDR3 bases are TGTGCCAGCAGTTACTCCCGGACAAGCTACGAGCAGTACTTC. Protein: CASSYSRTSYEQYF.

CDR3 in DNA: TGTGCCATCAGTGAGTCATTCGTACTCAGGAAAACCGGGACAGGAAACTCCTACGAGCAGTACTTC. Amino acids: CAISESFVLRKTGTGNSYEQYF. The chain recombines TRBV10-3 with TRBJ2-7; 8 bases match TRBD1. Trimming cost V 0 bases and J 0 bases; bases outside gene matches: 22. Germline CDR1 reads ENHRY; CDR2 reads SYGVKD. The CDR3 runs to 22 residues.

This chain joins TRBV25-1 and TRBJ2-7; D perhaps matches TRBD2 (5 bases). The CDR3 has 14 amino acids. The V end was cut by 2 bases, the J end by 7 bases, with 15 bases between. Germline lookup yields CDR1 MGHDK and CDR2 SYGVNS. CDR3 protein: CASSEALGVVEQYF. As DNA, the CDR3 is TGTGCCAGCAGTGAAGCACTCGGGGTAGTGGAGCAGTACTTC.

This clone is a singleton in its sample. CDR3 nucleotide sequence: TGTGCCAGCAGCCAAGGACTAGGAACCGATACGCAGTATTTT. Encoded protein: CASSQGLGTDTQYF. The rearrangement uses TRBV4-2 and TRBJ2-3, with D perhaps matching TRBD2 (6 bases). Deletions cut 1 base from V and 6 bases from J, with 11 bases between. Germline-derived CDR1 and CDR2 are LGHNA and YNFKEQ. The CDR3 consists of 14 residues.

Concerning this clone itself: Additional DNA sequences in this sample encode the identical CDR3. The genes are TRBV28 and TRBJ1-5, with TRBD1 identical over 9 bases. Losses at the gene ends were 5 bases for V and 0 bases for J; bases not matched to a gene: 2. Germline CDR1 reads MDHEN; CDR2 reads SYDVKM. The CDR3 totals 15 residues. In nucleotides, the CDR3 is TGTGCCAGCAGTCCACAGGGGGCTAGCAATCAGCCCCAGCATTTT. Protein: CASSPQGASNQPQHF.

The chain carries TRBV5-1 and TRBJ1-2, with 8 bases aligning to TRBD1. Germline V gene data show CDR1 as SGHRS and CDR2 as YFSETQ. The CDR3 loop spans 12 amino acids. Unmatched junction bases numbered 4, after V lost 4 bases and J lost 8 bases. This CDR3 is CASSPDREGYTF. The CDR3, as DNA: TGCGCCAGCAGCCCGGACAGGGAAGGCTACACCTTC.

The chain carries TRBV5-4 and TRBJ2-2; D may correspond to TRBD1 or TRBD2 (5 bases each). The V end lost 7 bases, the J end lost 0 bases, and 19 bases lay between the germline ends. The CDR3 runs 17 residues. Germline CDR1 and CDR2: SGHNT and YYREEE (reference sequence). CDR3 in DNA: TGTGCCAGCCAGGGTGGTCGGGGCCAGACGAACACCGGGGAGCTGTTTTTT. Amino acid sequence: CASQGGRGQTNTGELFF.

The chain employs TRBV14 and TRBJ2-1, with a tentative D call TRBD2 (7 bases). The germline V gene encodes CDR1 SGHDN and CDR2 FVKESK. V was clipped by 4 bases and J by 4 bases, with 17 bases between them. The length of the CDR3 is 16 residues. The CDR3 loop reads CASSPKRRGGYNEQFF. Here the CDR3 DNA reads TGTGCCAGCAGCCCTAAGCGGAGGGGGGGTTACAATGAGCAGTTCTTC.

The rearrangement links TRBV2 to TRBJ2-7, with D tentatively TRBD1 (5 bases). Germline V gene sequence: CDR1 SNHLY, CDR2 FYNNEI. This CDR3 has 13 amino acids. Trimming stripped 3 bases from V and 6 bases from J, with 12 bases between. In DNA, the CDR3 is TGTGCCAGCAGTGAGGGATTGGGGCGCGAGCAGTACTTC. Protein sequence: CASSEGLGREQYF. Combining the CDR3 with reference TRBV2 and TRBJ2-7 gives the whole variable domain EPEVTQTPSHQVTQMGQEVILRCVPISNHLYFYWYRQILGQKVEFLVSFYNNEISEKSEIFDDQFSVERPDGSNFTLKIRSTKLEDSAMYFCASSEGLGREQYFGPGTRLTVT.

This clone was seen just once. In DNA, the CDR3 is TGTGCCAGCAGCTTGGCAGGAGACCAAGAGACCCAGTACTTC. This gives the protein CASSLAGDQETQYF. The gene calls are TRBV7-9 and TRBJ2-5, with D unclear. Germline values: CDR1 SEHNR, CDR2 FQNEAQ (reference sequence). V lost 3 bases and J 0 bases, leaving 8 bases between the germline ends. The CDR3 length is 14 residues.